Listed here are 3 T cell receptor beta chains from one sample, sequenced in a study of shared clonotypes between healthy human individuals (dated by TCRdb to the early 2020s). Libraries were made using the immunoSEQ multiplex PCR assay. The table was pulled from immuneACCESS by TCRdb, which kept in-frame rearrangements only. Such tables lose some clones; where checked, under half of the loss comes from unresolved V genes, and the rest has no known cause. Here the sample has roughly 1,500,000 clones; approximately 98.5% occur a single time. Clones ranked in the top ten supply around 0.38% of the sample. The sequencing sample was made of naive CD4+ T cells sorted from blood. According to the study, the label for this sample's cell subset or site signals: CD45RA+ positively selected. The receptor set was obtained from a man younger than 40 in good health.

As regards this clone: This specimen includes other DNA sequences encoding the same CDR3. V is TRBV5-1 and J is TRBJ2-3, with a weak D call TRBD2 (5 bases). Germline V gives CDR1 SGHRS, CDR2 YFSETQ. This CDR3 has 14 residues. The ends were cut back, 4 bases at V and 2 bases at J, with 11 bases in the middle. CDR3: CASSPGLVTDTQYF. CDR3 nucleotide sequence: TGCGCCAGCAGCCCTGGACTCGTCACAGATACGCAGTATTTT.

The chain links TRBV5-1 to TRBJ1-3; D is unresolved. The germline CDR1 and CDR2 sequences are SGHRS and YFSETQ. The CDR3 runs 14 residues. Trimming pared 3 bases from V and 4 bases from J, leaving 11 bases between. CDR3 nucleotide sequence: TGCGCCAGCAGCTCGGGGTTAGAAGGAAACACCATATATTTT. Amino acid sequence: CASSSGLEGNTIYF.

The chain joins TRBV27 to TRBJ2-3, with 9 positions matching TRBD1. Germline V CDR1 and CDR2: MNHEY, SMNVEV (reference sequence). The V segment lost 6 bases and the J segment 5 bases; nucleotides outside the gene matches: 15. The CDR3 is made up of 17 amino acids. CDR3 coding DNA: TGTGCCAGCAGCCTTAGGGACCCGGGACAGGGTTTAGATACGCAGTATTTT. Its protein is CASSLRDPGQGLDTQYF.